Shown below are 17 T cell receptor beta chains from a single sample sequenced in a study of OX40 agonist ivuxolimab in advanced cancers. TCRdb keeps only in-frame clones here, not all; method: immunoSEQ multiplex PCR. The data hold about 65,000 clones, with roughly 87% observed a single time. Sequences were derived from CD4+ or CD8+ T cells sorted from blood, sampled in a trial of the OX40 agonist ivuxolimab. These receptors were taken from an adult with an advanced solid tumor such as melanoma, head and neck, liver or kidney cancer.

This CDR3 is CAWSVPTGAGYGYTF. CDR3 nucleotide sequence: TGTGCCTGGAGCGTACCTACAGGGGCGGGGTATGGCTACACCTTC. The V call is TRBV30, the J call TRBJ1-2, with 7 bases lining up with TRBD1. V lost 3 bases to trimming and J lost 5 bases; unmatched junction nucleotides: 12. This CDR3 has 15 amino acids. Germline CDR1 reads GTSNPN; CDR2 reads SVGIG (reference sequence). The full variable domain, with the rest looked up from reference TRBV30 and TRBJ1-2, is SQTIHQWPATLVQPVGSPLSLECTVEGTSNPNLYWYRQAAGRGLQLLFYSVGIGQISSEVPQNLSASRPQDRQFILSSKKLLLSDSGFYLCAWSVPTGAGYGYTFGSGTRLTVV.

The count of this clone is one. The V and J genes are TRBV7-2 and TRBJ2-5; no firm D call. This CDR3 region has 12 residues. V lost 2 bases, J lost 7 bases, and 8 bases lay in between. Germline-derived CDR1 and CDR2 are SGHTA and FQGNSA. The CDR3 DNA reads TGTGCCAGCAGCTTAATCGAAGGGACCCAGTACTTC. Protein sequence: CASSLIEGTQYF. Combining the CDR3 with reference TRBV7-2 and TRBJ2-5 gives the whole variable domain GAGVSQSPSNKVTEKGKDVELRCDPISGHTALYWYRQSLGQGLEFLIYFQGNSAPDKSGLPSDRFSAERTGGSVSTLTIQRTQQEDSAVYLCASSLIEGTQYFGPGTRLLVL.

CDR3 residues: CASSFQGGDSPLHF. CDR3 DNA: TGTGCCAGCAGTTTTCAGGGCGGGGATTCACCCCTCCACTTT. This chain connects TRBV27 to TRBJ1-6; a weak D match, TRBD1 (5 bases). V dropped 3 bases and J dropped 8 bases, with 11 bases sitting between them. Germline V gives CDR1 MNHEY, CDR2 SMNVEV (reference sequence). CDR3 size: 14 residues.

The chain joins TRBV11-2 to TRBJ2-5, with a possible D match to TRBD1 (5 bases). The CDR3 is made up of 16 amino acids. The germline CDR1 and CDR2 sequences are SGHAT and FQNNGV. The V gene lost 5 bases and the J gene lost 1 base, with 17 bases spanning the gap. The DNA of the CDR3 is TGTGCCAGCAGCGGACGGACATCCGAATTCCAAGAGACCCAGTACTTC. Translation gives CASSGRTSEFQETQYF.

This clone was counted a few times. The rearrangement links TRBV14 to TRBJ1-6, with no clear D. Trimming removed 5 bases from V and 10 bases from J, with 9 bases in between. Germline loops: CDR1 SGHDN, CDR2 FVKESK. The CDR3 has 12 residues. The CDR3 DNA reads TGTGCCAGCAGCGCATTCGGGTCACCCCTCCACTTT. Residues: CASSAFGSPLHF. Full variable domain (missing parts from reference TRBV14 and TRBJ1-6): EAGVTQFPSHSVIEKGQTVTLRCDPISGHDNLYWYRRVMGKEIKFLLHFVKESKQDESGMPNNRFLAERTGGTYSTLKVQPAELEDSGVYFCASSAFGSPLHFGNGTRLTVT.

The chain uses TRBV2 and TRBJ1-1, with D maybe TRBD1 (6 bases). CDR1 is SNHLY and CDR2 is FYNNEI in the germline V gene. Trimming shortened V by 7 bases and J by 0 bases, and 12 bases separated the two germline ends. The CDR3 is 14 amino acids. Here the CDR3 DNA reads TGTGCCAGCAAAGGGGACATGTTGAACACTGAAGCTTTCTTT. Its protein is CASKGDMLNTEAFF.

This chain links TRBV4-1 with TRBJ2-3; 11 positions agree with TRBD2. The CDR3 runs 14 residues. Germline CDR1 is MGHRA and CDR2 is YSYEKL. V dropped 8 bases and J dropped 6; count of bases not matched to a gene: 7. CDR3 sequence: CASGRLAGLDTQYF. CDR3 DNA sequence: TGCGCCAGCGGGCGACTAGCGGGGCTTGATACGCAGTATTTT.

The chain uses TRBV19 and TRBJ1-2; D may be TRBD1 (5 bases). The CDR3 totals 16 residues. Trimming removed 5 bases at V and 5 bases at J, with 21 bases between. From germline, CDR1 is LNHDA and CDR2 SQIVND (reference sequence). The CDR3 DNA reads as TGTGCCAGTAGTTTTGAGTCTCGGGGACGTCGGTATGGCTACACCTTC. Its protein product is CASSFESRGRRYGYTF.

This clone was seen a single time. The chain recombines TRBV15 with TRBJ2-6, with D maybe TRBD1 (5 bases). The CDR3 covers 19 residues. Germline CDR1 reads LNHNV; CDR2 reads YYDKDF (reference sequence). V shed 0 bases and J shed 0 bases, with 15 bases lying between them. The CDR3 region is CATSREGPNTYSGANVLTF. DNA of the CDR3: TGTGCCACCAGCAGAGAGGGGCCTAATACCTACTCTGGGGCCAACGTCCTGACTTTC.

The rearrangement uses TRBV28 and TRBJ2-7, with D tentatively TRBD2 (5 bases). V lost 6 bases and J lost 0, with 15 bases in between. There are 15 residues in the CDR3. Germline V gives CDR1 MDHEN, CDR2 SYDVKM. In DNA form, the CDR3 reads TGTGCCAGCAGCCGAACGACTACTAGCTCCTACGAGCAGTACTTC. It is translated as CASSRTTTSSYEQYF.

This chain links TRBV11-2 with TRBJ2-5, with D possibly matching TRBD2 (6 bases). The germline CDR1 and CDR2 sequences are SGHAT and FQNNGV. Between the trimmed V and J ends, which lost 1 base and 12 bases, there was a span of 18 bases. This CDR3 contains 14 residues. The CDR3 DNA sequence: TGTGCCAGCAGCTTAGGAGGCAGAATCCCGGGGGAGTACTTC. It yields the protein CASSLGGRIPGEYF.

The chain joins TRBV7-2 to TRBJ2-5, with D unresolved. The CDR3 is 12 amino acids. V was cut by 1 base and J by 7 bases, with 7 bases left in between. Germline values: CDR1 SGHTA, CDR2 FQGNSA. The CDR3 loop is CASSLGPGTQYF. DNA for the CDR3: TGTGCCAGCAGCTTAGGCCCGGGGACCCAGTACTTC.

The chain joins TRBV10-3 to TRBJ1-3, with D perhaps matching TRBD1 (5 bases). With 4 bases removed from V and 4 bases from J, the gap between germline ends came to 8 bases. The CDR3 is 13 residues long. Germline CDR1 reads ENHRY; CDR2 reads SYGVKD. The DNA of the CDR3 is TGTGCCATCAGTGTTGGGGCAGGAAACACCATATATTTT. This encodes CAISVGAGNTIYF.

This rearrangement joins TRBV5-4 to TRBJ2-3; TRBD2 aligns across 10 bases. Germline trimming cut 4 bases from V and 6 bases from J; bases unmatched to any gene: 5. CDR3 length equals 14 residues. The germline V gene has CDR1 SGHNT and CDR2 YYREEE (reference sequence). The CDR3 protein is CASSPTSGADTQYF. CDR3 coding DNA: TGTGCCAGCAGCCCAACTAGCGGGGCGGATACGCAGTATTTT. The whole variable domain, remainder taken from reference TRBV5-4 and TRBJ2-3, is ETGVTQSPTHLIKTRGQQVTLRCSSQSGHNTVSWYQQALGQGPQFIFQYYREEENGRGNFPPRFSGLQFPNYSSELNVNALELDDSALYLCASSPTSGADTQYFGPGTRLTVL.

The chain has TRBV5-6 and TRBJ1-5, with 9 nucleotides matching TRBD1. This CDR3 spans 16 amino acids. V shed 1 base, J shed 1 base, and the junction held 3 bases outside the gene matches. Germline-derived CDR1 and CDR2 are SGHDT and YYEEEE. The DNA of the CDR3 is TGTGCCAGCAGCTTGCGGACAGGGGTGAGCAATCAGCCCCAGCATTTT. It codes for CASSLRTGVSNQPQHF.

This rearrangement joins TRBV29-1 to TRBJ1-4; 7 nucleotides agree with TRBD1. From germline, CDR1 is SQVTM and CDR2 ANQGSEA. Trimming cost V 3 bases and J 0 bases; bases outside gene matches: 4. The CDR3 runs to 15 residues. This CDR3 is CSVEDRKATNEKLFF. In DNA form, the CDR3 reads TGCAGCGTTGAGGACAGGAAGGCAACTAATGAAAAACTGTTTTTT.

The CDR3: CASSQAIQGSVNYGYTF. Here the CDR3 DNA reads TGTGCCAGCAGCCAAGCGATACAGGGATCCGTAAACTATGGCTACACCTTC. The chain uses TRBV4-2 and TRBJ1-2; D possibly corresponds to TRBD1 (6 bases). The CDR3 totals 17 residues. V was pared by 1 base and J by 2 bases, with 17 bases between. The germline gives CDR1 LGHNA, CDR2 YNFKEQ.